These T cell receptor beta chains were read from a single sample in a study of T-cell reconstitution after alpha-beta-depleted transplantation in children. TCRdb independently ran MiXCR on the PCR reads; one entry per CDR3 protein. This table holds 750,000 to 950,000 distinct CDR3 sequences, about 15% found once. The source was PBMCs, mostly from graft donor cells, collected 360 days after TCRalphabeta/CD19-depleted stem cell transplant. All receptors come from a male patient younger than 18 who had a stem cell transplant for acute lymphoblastic leukemia, so the T cells may come from the graft donor. Both conserved end residues are part of each CDR3. A D gene is named only where the DNA matches it firmly. Only some rows state a clone size, as once, few, many or a class for expanded clones.

v_call	clone_size	j_call	d_call	cdr3_aa	cdr3_nt
TRBV7-2	few	TRBJ2-7	NA	CASRPDNYLERTEIVGSYEQYF	TGTGCCAGCAGGCCTGACAATTACTTAGAACGGACAGAAATCGTAGGATCCTACGAGCAGTACTTC
TRBV5-1	few	TRBJ2-3	TRBD2	CASTPGLAVQFRTDTQYF	TGCGCCAGCACCCCGGGACTAGCGGTACAATTCCGCACAGATACGCAGTATTTT
TRBV3-1	few	TRBJ2-7	NA	CASSQGSPLWSDEQYF	TGTGCCAGCAGCCAAGGGTCCCCACTTTGGTCCGACGAGCAGTACTTC
TRBV3-1	few	TRBJ2-3	NA	CASSHLSLATDTQYF	TGTGCCAGCAGCCACCTTTCCCTCGCCACAGATACGCAGTATTTT
TRBV5-1	few	TRBJ2-5	TRBD2	CASSHRTGLAGGIRETQYF	TGCGCCAGCAGCCACAGAACCGGACTAGCGGGAGGAATCCGGGAGACCCAGTACTTC
TRBV9	NA	TRBJ1-2	NA	CASSVGGYYGYTF	TGTGCCAGCAGCGTAGGGGGGTACTATGGCTACACCTTC
TRBV10-1	few	TRBJ2-1	NA	CASRTTWNEQFF	TGCGCCAGCAGGACCACTTGGAATGAGCAGTTCTTC
TRBV7-2	NA	TRBJ2-2	NA	CASSLTRGAGELFF	TGTGCCAGCAGCTTGACACGGGGCGCCGGGGAGCTGTTTTTT
TRBV4-1	NA	TRBJ2-1	NA	CASSQVSLVGGEFF	TGCGCCAGCAGCCAAGTTTCTTTGGTGGGTGGAGAGTTCTTC
TRBV4-1	few	TRBJ2-5	TRBD2	CASSLTSGGETQYF	TGCGCCAGCAGCCTTACTAGCGGCGGGGAGACCCAGTACTTC
TRBV20-1	NA	TRBJ2-2	TRBD2	CSARDQKLAGNTGELFF	TGCAGTGCTAGAGATCAGAAACTAGCGGGGAACACCGGGGAGCTGTTTTTT
TRBV12-3/TRBV12-4	few	TRBJ2-5	NA	CASCVGLHKETQYF	TGTGCCAGCTGTGTGGGACTGCATAAAGAGACCCAGTACTTC
TRBV6-2/TRBV6-3	NA	TRBJ2-1	NA	CASSSLSSRSEQFF	TGTGCCAGCAGTTCACTCTCGTCTAGGAGTGAGCAGTTCTTC
TRBV6-1	few	TRBJ1-5	NA	CASSGLGVKRNQPQHF	TGTGCCAGCAGTGGGTTAGGGGTGAAGCGCAATCAGCCCCAGCATTTT
TRBV6-2/TRBV6-3	NA	TRBJ2-1	NA	CASSYTLQGGTWNEQFF	TGTGCCAGCAGTTACACCTTACAGGGGGGGACCTGGAATGAGCAGTTCTTC
TRBV5-1	NA	TRBJ2-3	NA	CASSVRPSTDTQYF	TGCGCCAGCAGCGTGAGACCGTCCACAGATACGCAGTATTTT
TRBV25-1	NA	TRBJ2-5	NA	CASSEIGRGETQYF	TGTGCCAGCAGTGAAATTGGTAGAGGGGAGACCCAGTACTTC
TRBV5-1	few	TRBJ2-5	TRBD2	CASSLERGGGQETQYF	TGCGCCAGCAGCTTGGAGCGGGGGGGTGGCCAAGAGACCCAGTACTTC
TRBV9	many	TRBJ2-1	TRBD2	CASSPTSVNEQFF	TGTGCCAGCAGCCCTACTAGCGTCAATGAGCAGTTCTTC
TRBV15	NA	TRBJ1-1	NA	CATKVGENTEAFF	TGTGCCACCAAGGTAGGAGAGAACACTGAAGCTTTCTTT
TRBV6-5	many	TRBJ2-1	NA	CASSRSSYEQFF	TGTGCCAGCAGCCGTTCCTCGTATGAGCAGTTCTTC
TRBV29-1	NA	TRBJ2-7	NA	CSVAPSGPPTGMYEQYF	TGCAGCGTTGCGCCTTCGGGACCTCCGACCGGGATGTACGAGCAGTACTTC
TRBV25-1	NA	TRBJ2-6	NA	CASSETAKTGNVLTF	TGTGCCAGCAGTGAAACGGCCAAGACGGGCAACGTCCTGACTTTC
TRBV20-1	few	TRBJ2-1	TRBD2	CSATASGPRYNEQFF	TGCAGTGCTACAGCTAGCGGACCCCGCTACAATGAGCAGTTCTTC
TRBV5-1	few	TRBJ2-1	NA	CASSLGTTEQFF	TGCGCCAGCAGCTTAGGGACAACTGAGCAGTTCTTC
TRBV5-1	few	TRBJ2-2	TRBD2	CASSSSGGDTGELFF	TGCGCCAGCAGCTCTAGCGGGGGGGACACCGGGGAGCTGTTTTTT
TRBV27	NA	TRBJ2-4	TRBD2	CASSFLPGGGDIQYF	TGTGCCAGCAGTTTCCTCCCCGGGGGAGGGGACATTCAGTACTTC
TRBV29-1	few	TRBJ2-1	TRBD2	CSVKPPGGAYNEQFF	TGCAGCGTTAAACCCCCCGGGGGGGCCTACAATGAGCAGTTCTTC
TRBV6-5	few	TRBJ1-1	NA	CASSYSTSIMNTEAFF	TGTGCCAGCAGTTACTCGACGTCCATTATGAACACTGAAGCTTTCTTT
TRBV20-1	few	TRBJ2-3	NA	CSVSQVTDTQYF	TGCAGTGTCTCACAGGTCACAGATACGCAGTATTTT
TRBV12-3/TRBV12-4	NA	TRBJ1-4	NA	CASSLEVVSEKLFF	TGTGCCAGCAGTTTAGAGGTGGTTTCTGAAAAACTGTTTTTT
TRBV7-9	few	TRBJ1-1	NA	CASSLLDTNTEAFF	TGTGCCAGCAGCCTCTTAGACACGAACACTGAAGCTTTCTTT
TRBV15	few	TRBJ2-5	TRBD2	CATSRGLAGVETETQYF	TGTGCCACCAGCAGAGGTCTAGCGGGAGTGGAGACAGAGACCCAGTACTTC
TRBV9	NA	TRBJ2-3	NA	CASSVEALRDTQYF	TGTGCCAGCAGCGTAGAAGCATTGAGAGATACGCAGTATTTT
TRBV11-2	few	TRBJ2-5	NA	CASSFTGSLQETQYF	TGTGCCAGCAGCTTCACAGGGAGCCTACAAGAGACCCAGTACTTC
TRBV29-1	many	TRBJ2-1	TRBD2	CSVPGLVYNEQFF	TGCAGCGTTCCGGGACTAGTCTACAATGAGCAGTTCTTC
TRBV29-1	few	TRBJ1-4	NA	CSVVGVSNEKLFF	TGCAGCGTTGTGGGAGTCTCAAATGAAAAACTGTTTTTT
TRBV29-1	many	TRBJ2-1	NA	CSVGAFEQFF	TGCAGCGTGGGGGCATTTGAGCAGTTCTTC
TRBV5-1	NA	TRBJ1-1	NA	CASSLVGKPSNTEAFF	TGCGCCAGCAGCTTGGTTGGGAAACCAAGTAACACTGAAGCTTTCTTT
TRBV24-1	NA	TRBJ2-1	NA	CATSDGPYNEQFF	TGTGCCACCAGTGATGGACCATACAATGAGCAGTTCTTC
TRBV29-1	NA	TRBJ1-6	NA	CSVFFPGGSPLHF	TGCAGCGTTTTTTTCCCCGGGGGTTCACCCCTCCACTTT
TRBV6-1	NA	TRBJ2-3	NA	CASSEGGSRVAPSSTDTQYF	TGTGCCAGCAGTGAAGGAGGGAGCAGGGTAGCCCCTTCTAGCACAGATACGCAGTATTTT
TRBV18	few	TRBJ2-1	NA	CASSPPRNNEQFF	TGTGCCAGCTCACCACCTCGGAACAATGAGCAGTTCTTC
TRBV4-1	NA	TRBJ2-7	NA	CASSHLSITRSYEQYF	TGCGCCAGCAGCCATCTCAGCATAACCCGCTCCTACGAGCAGTACTTC
TRBV29-1	few	TRBJ1-1	NA	CSVDGETEAFF	TGCAGCGTTGACGGGGAAACTGAAGCTTTCTTT
TRBV14	NA	TRBJ2-1	NA	CASSHHGSGYNEQFF	TGTGCCAGCAGCCATCATGGGAGTGGTTACAATGAGCAGTTCTTC
TRBV18	few	TRBJ2-1	TRBD2	CASSIAGGPDEQFF	TGTGCCAGCTCAATAGCGGGAGGGCCCGATGAGCAGTTCTTC
TRBV20-1	NA	TRBJ2-5	NA	CSARDAGKEGETQYF	TGCAGTGCTAGAGATGCAGGGAAGGAGGGAGAGACCCAGTACTTC
TRBV27	few	TRBJ2-1	TRBD2	CASSTRDLGLAAGNEQFF	TGTGCCAGCAGCACTAGGGACCTCGGACTAGCGGCGGGCAATGAGCAGTTCTTC